The clone carrying this T cell receptor (beta chain) was picked up a small number of times. The antigen remains undetermined. This CDR3 is built from 11 residues. Germline V CDR1 and CDR2: SGHRS, YFSETQ. The ends were cut back, 5 bases at V and 2 bases at J, with 4 bases in the middle. Sequencing targeted expressed TCRB transcripts, as all isolated RNA had been reverse transcribed. Data came from immunoSEQ multiplex PCR; TCRdb stores just in-frame clones and leaves some out. The table includes hundreds of thousands of clones, roughly 15% detected once. This entry comes from a study of beta chain features in type 1 diabetes. Overall study results and limits: Moderate yet significant TCRB CDR3 shortening was seen in Type 1 diabetes patients in all four CD4+ subsets.

V gene TRBV5-1 combines with J gene TRBJ1-1, with D unclear. The material sequenced was naive CD4+ T cells from blood. The TCR sequence derives from a man aged 18 to 29 with type 1 diabetes. The CDR3 loop reads CASRANTEAFF. The CDR3 bases are TGCGCCAGCAGGGCTAACACTGAAGCTTTCTTT.